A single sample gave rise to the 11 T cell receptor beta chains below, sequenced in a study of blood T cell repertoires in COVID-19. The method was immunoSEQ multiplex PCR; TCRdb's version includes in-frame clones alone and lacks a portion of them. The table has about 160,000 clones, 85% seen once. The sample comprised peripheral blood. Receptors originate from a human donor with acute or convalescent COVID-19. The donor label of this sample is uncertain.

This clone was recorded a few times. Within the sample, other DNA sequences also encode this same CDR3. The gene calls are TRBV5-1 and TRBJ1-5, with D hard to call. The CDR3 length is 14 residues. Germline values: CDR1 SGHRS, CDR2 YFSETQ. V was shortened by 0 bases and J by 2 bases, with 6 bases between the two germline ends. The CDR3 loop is CASSLGGGNQPQHF. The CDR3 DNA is TGCGCCAGCAGCTTGGGCGGCGGCAATCAGCCCCAGCATTTT.

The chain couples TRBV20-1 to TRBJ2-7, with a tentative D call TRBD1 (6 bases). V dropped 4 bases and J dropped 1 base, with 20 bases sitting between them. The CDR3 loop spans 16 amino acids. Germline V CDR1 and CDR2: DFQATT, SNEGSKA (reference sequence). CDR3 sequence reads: CSANDPGQGKSYEQYF. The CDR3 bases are TGCAGTGCTAATGATCCCGGGCAGGGGAAGTCCTACGAGCAGTACTTC.

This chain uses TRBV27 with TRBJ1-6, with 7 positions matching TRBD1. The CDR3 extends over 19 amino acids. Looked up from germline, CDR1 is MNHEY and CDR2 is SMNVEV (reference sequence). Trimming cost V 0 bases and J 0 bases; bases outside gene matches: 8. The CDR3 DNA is TGTGCCAGCAGTTTATCGAGGGGACAGAGGAGCTCCTATAATTCACCCCTCCACTTT. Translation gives CASSLSRGQRSSYNSPLHF.

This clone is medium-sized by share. CDR3 region: CASSPWTSGGSYEQYF. The CDR3, as DNA: TGTGCCAGCAGCCCCTGGACTAGCGGGGGCTCCTACGAGCAGTACTTC. The gene calls are TRBV7-8 and TRBJ2-7; 13 bases fit TRBD2. V dropped 5 bases and J dropped 0; count of bases not matched to a gene: 4. From germline, CDR1 is SGHVS and CDR2 FQNEAQ. This CDR3 spans 16 amino acids.

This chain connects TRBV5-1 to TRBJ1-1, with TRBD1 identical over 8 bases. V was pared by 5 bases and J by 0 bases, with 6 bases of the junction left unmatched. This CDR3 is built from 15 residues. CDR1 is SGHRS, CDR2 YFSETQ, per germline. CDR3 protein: CASRQRTGLNTEAFF. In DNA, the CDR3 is TGCGCCAGCAGACAAAGGACAGGGTTGAACACTGAAGCTTTCTTT.

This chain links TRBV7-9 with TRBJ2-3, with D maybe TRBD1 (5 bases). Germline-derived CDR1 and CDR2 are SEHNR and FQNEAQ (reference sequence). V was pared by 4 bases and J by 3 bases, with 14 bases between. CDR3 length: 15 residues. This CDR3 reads CASSSSQGRTDTQYF. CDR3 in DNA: TGTGCCAGCAGCTCATCGCAGGGAAGGACAGATACGCAGTATTTT.

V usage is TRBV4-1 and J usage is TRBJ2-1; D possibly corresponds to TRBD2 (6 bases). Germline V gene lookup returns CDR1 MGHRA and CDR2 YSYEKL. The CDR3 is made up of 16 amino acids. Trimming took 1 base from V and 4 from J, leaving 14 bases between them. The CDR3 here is CASSQGPGGNYNEQFF. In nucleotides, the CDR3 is TGCGCCAGCAGCCAAGGGCCCGGGGGTAATTACAATGAGCAGTTCTTC.

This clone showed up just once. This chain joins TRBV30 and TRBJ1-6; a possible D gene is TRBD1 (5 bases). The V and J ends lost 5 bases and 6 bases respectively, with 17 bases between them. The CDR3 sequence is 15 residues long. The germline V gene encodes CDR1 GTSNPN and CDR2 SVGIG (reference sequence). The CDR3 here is CAWATGPGVNSPLHF. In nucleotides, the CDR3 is TGTGCCTGGGCTACCGGACCGGGGGTTAATTCACCCCTCCACTTT. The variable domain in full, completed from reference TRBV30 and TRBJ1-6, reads SQTIHQWPATLVQPVGSPLSLECTVEGTSNPNLYWYRQAAGRGLQLLFYSVGIGQISSEVPQNLSASRPQDRQFILSSKKLLLSDSGFYLCAWATGPGVNSPLHFGNGTRLTVT.

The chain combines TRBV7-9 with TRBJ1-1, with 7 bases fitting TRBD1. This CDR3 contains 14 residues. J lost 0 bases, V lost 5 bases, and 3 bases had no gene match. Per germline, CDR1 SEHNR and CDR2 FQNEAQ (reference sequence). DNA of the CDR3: TGTGCCAGCAGCAGGGACAGCATGAACACTGAAGCTTTCTTT. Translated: CASSRDSMNTEAFF.

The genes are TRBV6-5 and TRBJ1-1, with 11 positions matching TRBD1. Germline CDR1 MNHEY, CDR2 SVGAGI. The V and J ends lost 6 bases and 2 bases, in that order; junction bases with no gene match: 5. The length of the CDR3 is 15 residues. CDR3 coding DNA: TGTGCCAGCAGACGAGGACAGGGGGCCAACACTGAAGCTTTCTTT. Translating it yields CASRRGQGANTEAFF.

DNA of the CDR3: TGTGCCAGCAGCTTAAATGTCCAATACGAGCAGTACTTC. It yields the protein CASSLNVQYEQYF. The chain recombines TRBV11-3 with TRBJ2-7; D remains unclear. CDR3 length: 13 amino acids. V lost 2 bases to trimming and J lost 4 bases, with 9 bases between them. The germline V gene encodes CDR1 SGHNT and CDR2 YENEEA.